These T cell receptor beta chains were read from a single sample in a study of cytotoxic CD8 clonotypes in ibrutinib-treated CLL. TCRdb keeps only in-frame clones here, not all; method: immunoSEQ multiplex PCR. The data contain about 140,000 clones, 65% to 85% of them singletons. The sequenced sample was PBMCs, obtained after 36 months of ibrutinib treatment. The receptor set was obtained from a human donor with chronic lymphocytic leukemia. The CDR3 runs from the conserved cysteine through the conserved F or W. The D gene is left open where the match is weak. Clone size is not always given. Where it is, it says once, few, many or a class for expanded clones.

length	size	V	D	J	DNA	CDR3
13	-	TRBV4-1	-	TRBJ1-2	TGCGCCAGCAGCCCACTATTTAAAGATGGCTACACCTTC	CASSPLFKDGYTF
14	-	TRBV30	-	TRBJ1-6	TGTGCCTGGAGTCTCGGGACGGATAATTCACCCCTCCACTTT	CAWSLGTDNSPLHF
17	-	TRBV5-1	TRBD2	TRBJ2-1	TGCGCCAGCAGCTTGTTGGCAGCGGGAGTCGCGAACAATGAGCAGTTCTTC	CASSLLAAGVANNEQFF
17	-	TRBV5-1	TRBD2	TRBJ2-5	TGCGCCAGCAGCGGAGGGGCCAGCGGGGGACCACTGGAGACCCAGTACTTC	CASSGGASGGPLETQYF
15	many	TRBV11-2	TRBD2	TRBJ2-3	TGTGCCAGCAGCCCTAGCGGGAGCCGCACAGATACGCAGTATTTT	CASSPSGSRTDTQYF
14	few	TRBV10-2	-	TRBJ1-2	TGCGCCAGCAGTGAGTCGTGGGAGGTCTATGGCTACACCTTC	CASSESWEVYGYTF
15	-	TRBV4-1	-	TRBJ2-7	TGCGCCAGCAGCCTTGGTACTTCTATACCCTACGAGCAGTACTTC	CASSLGTSIPYEQYF
17	-	TRBV7-3	-	TRBJ2-3	TGTGCCAGCAGCTTATATAGAGCGGGACATAGCACAGATACGCAGTATTTT	CASSLYRAGHSTDTQYF
17	-	TRBV7-9	-	TRBJ1-1	TGTGCCAGCAGCCTCGGGTCTAATCCGTACTTGAACACTGAAGCTTTCTTT	CASSLGSNPYLNTEAFF
12	-	TRBV13	-	TRBJ2-5	TGTGCCAGCAGCTTTCGCCAAGAGACCCAGTACTTC	CASSFRQETQYF
14	-	TRBV5-1	-	TRBJ1-1	TGCGCCAGCAGCTTGGAAGGGTGGGGGACTGAAGCTTTCTTT	CASSLEGWGTEAFF
14	-	TRBV7-9	-	TRBJ2-7	TGTGCCATTGGGGGCGGGCAGATCTCCTACGAGCAGTACTTC	CAIGGGQISYEQYF
14	-	TRBV18	-	TRBJ1-5	TGTGCCAGCTCACCAGAGACCAGCAATCAGCCCCAGCATTTT	CASSPETSNQPQHF
14	-	TRBV10-1	-	TRBJ1-4	TGCGCCAGCAGTGAGTCGGGGCAGGACGAAAAACTGTTTTTT	CASSESGQDEKLFF
15	-	TRBV6-5	-	TRBJ1-4	TGTGCCAGCAGCCCCTTCCCGGGGCCTAATGAAAAACTGTTTTTT	CASSPFPGPNEKLFF
13	-	TRBV4-1	TRBD1	TRBJ1-3	TGCGCCAGCAGCCGAGAAGACAGGGGAGCCATATATTTT	CASSREDRGAIYF
13	-	TRBV5-1	-	TRBJ2-5	TGCGCCAGCAGCTTGGTATCCCAAGAGACCCAGTACTTC	CASSLVSQETQYF
13	few	TRBV30	-	TRBJ1-5	TGTGCCTGTGGAGAGGGAGGGGGTCAGCCCCAGCATTTT	CACGEGGGQPQHF
17	-	TRBV10-3	-	TRBJ2-5	TGTGCCATCAGTGAGGGGGTAGCGGCCTTTTACCAAGAGACCCAGTACTTC	CAISEGVAAFYQETQYF
14	-	TRBV6-6	-	TRBJ1-5	TGTGCCAGCAGTTACTCAGGGCAAAGTCAGCCCCAGCATTTT	CASSYSGQSQPQHF
14	-	TRBV6-6	-	TRBJ1-2	TGTGCCAGCACCTACGAGGGAAGAGACTATGGCTACACCTTC	CASTYEGRDYGYTF
16	-	TRBV18	TRBD1	TRBJ1-3	TGTGCCAGCTCACCATGGGACAGGGGACTGGGAAACACCATATATTTT	CASSPWDRGLGNTIYF
14	-	TRBV4-1	-	TRBJ2-7	TGCGCCAGCAGCCAAGTAGAACAGCTCTACGAGCAGTACTTC	CASSQVEQLYEQYF
13	-	TRBV18	TRBD1	TRBJ2-3	TGTGCCAGCAGGGACAGGCACACAGATACGCAGTATTTT	CASRDRHTDTQYF
13	-	TRBV9	-	TRBJ1-3	TGTGCCAGCAGCGTTTACGGTGGAAACACCATATATTTT	CASSVYGGNTIYF
15	-	TRBV18	TRBD1	TRBJ1-3	TGTGCCAGCTCACCTCGACAGGGTACGGGAAACACCATATATTTT	CASSPRQGTGNTIYF
13	-	TRBV10-2	-	TRBJ2-7	TGCGCCAGCAGGAAAGGTGCCCCCTACGAGCAGTACTTC	CASRKGAPYEQYF
14	-	TRBV7-3	TRBD1	TRBJ1-1	TGTGCCAGCAGCCCCGGGACAGGGGTGACTGAAGCTTTCTTT	CASSPGTGVTEAFF
11	-	TRBV30	-	TRBJ1-4	TGTGCCACCTTTTTGGGGACACAACTGTTTTTT	CATFLGTQLFF
13	few	TRBV4-2	-	TRBJ2-7	TGTGCCAGCAGCCAAGCCGCTGAGCACGAGCAGTACTTC	CASSQAAEHEQYF